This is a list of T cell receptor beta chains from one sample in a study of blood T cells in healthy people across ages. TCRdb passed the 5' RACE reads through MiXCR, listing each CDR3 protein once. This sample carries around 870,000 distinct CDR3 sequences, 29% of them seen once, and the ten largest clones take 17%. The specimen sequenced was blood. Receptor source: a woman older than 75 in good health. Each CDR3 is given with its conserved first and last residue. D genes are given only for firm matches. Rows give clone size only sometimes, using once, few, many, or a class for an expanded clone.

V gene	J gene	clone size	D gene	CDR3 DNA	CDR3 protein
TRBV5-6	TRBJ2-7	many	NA	TGTGCCAGCAGCTTGGTTCTGGATGAGCAGTACTTC	CASSLVLDEQYF
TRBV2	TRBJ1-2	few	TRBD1	TGTGCCAGCAGTGACGGCAGGGGGTTCTATGGCTACACCTTC	CASSDGRGFYGYTF
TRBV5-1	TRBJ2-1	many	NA	TGCGCCAGCAGCTGGCCCATGGCCAATGAGCAGTTCTTC	CASSWPMANEQFF
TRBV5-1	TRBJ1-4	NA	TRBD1	TGCGCCAGCAGCCGCTCCAAGACAGGGGCCGCGGATGAAAAACTGTTTTTT	CASSRSKTGAADEKLFF
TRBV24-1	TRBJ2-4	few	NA	TGTGCCACCAGTGATTTCAGAAACGTTCAGTACTTC	CATSDFRNVQYF
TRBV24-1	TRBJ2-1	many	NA	TGTGCCACCAGTGATCCCCGTGTGGTCTACAATGAGCAGTTCTTC	CATSDPRVVYNEQFF
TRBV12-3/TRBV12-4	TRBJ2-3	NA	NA	TGTGCCAGCACCAACAGCCTTAAGGGGGTGATTCCAGATACGCAATATTTT	CASTNSLKGVIPDTQYF
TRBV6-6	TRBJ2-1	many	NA	TGTGCCAGCAGTACAGGGACTTCAGACTATTACAATGAGCAGTTCTTC	CASSTGTSDYYNEQFF
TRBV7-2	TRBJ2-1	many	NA	TGTGCCAGCAGCTTAGACACTTCGGGGGTAGAGCAGTTCTTC	CASSLDTSGVEQFF
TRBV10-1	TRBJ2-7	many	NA	TGCGCCAGCAGGGGCCAGTACGAGCAGTACTTC	CASRGQYEQYF
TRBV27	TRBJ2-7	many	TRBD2	TGTGCCAGCAGTCCAAACCCGACTAGCGGGGGGTCCTACGAGCAGTACTTC	CASSPNPTSGGSYEQYF
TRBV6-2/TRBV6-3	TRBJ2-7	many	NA	TGTGCCAGCAGTAACGATCAAGAGCAGTACTTC	CASSNDQEQYF
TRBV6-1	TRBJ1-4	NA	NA	TGTGCCAGCAGAATCACTGAGTATTCAACTAATGAAAGACTGTTTTTT	CASRITEYSTNERLFF
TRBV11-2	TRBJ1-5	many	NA	TGTGCCAGCAGTTTAAGCCTTAATCAGCCCCAGCATTTT	CASSLSLNQPQHF
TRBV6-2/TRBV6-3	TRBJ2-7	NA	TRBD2	TGTGCCAGCAAACTAGCGGGGGGGCCCTACGAGCAGTACTTC	CASKLAGGPYEQYF
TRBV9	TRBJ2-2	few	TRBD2	TGTGCCAGCAGCGTAGCGGTTAGCGGGGGAGCCGGGGAGCTGTTTTTT	CASSVAVSGGAGELFF
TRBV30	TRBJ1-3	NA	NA	TGTGCCTGGAGACAAAATATAATCTCTGGAAACACCATATATTTT	CAWRQNIISGNTIYF
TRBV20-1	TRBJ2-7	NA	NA	TGCAGTGCTCAGGTCTTTGTGTCCTACAATGAGCAGTACTTC	CSAQVFVSYNEQYF
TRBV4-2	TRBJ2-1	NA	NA	TGTGCCAGCAGCCAAGAGACGGTTAGCTCCTACAATGAGCAGTTCTTC	CASSQETVSSYNEQFF
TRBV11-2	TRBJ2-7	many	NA	TGTGCCAGCAGCTTAATTTCGAGGGGGGAGCAGTACTTC	CASSLISRGEQYF
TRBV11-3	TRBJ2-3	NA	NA	TGTGCCAGCAGCCCCCTGCGGCTCCGGGGAGATACGCAGTATTTT	CASSPLRLRGDTQYF
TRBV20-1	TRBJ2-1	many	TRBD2	TGCAGTGCTCTAAAGCGGGGCAAAGTCTACAATGAGCAGTTCTTC	CSALKRGKVYNEQFF
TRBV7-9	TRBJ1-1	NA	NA	TGTGCCAGCAGCTTAGAAACGGGCAGGTTATTCATGAACACTGAAGCTTTCTTT	CASSLETGRLFMNTEAFF
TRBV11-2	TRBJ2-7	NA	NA	TGTGCCAGCAGCTTAGATAACTCGGGACTTCACTACGAGCAGTACTTC	CASSLDNSGLHYEQYF
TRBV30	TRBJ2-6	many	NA	TGTGCCTGGACCATTAGCTCTGGGGCCAACGTCCTGACTTTC	CAWTISSGANVLTF
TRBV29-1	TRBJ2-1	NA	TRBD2	TGCAGCGTTCCGGGACTATCGAGCTCCTACAATGAGCAGTTCTTC	CSVPGLSSSYNEQFF
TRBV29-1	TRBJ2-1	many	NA	TGCAGCGTTGAAGATCGACAGGCAAAGAGGGGGCAGTTCTTC	CSVEDRQAKRGQFF
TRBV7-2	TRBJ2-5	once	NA	TGTGCCAGCAGCAAGAGGGTCCAAGAGACCCAGTACTTC	CASSKRVQETQYF
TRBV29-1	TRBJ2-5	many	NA	TGCAGCGGGACGGCCCGCGGAGAGACCCAGTACTTC	CSGTARGETQYF
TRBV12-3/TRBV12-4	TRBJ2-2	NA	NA	TGTGCCAGCAGTTTACGACGTTTAACCGGGGAGCTGTTTTTT	CASSLRRLTGELFF
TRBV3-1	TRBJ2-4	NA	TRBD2	TGTGCCAGCAGCCAAGATTTCAGCGGGGGGGCCGGCATTCAGTACTTC	CASSQDFSGGAGIQYF
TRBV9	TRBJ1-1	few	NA	TGTGCCAGCAGCGTAGTTCCCGACAGGCCGGGGGAAGCTTTCTTT	CASSVVPDRPGEAFF
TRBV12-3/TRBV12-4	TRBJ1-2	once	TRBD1	TGTGCCAGCACGCGGGTCGTGGGACAGGTCAACTATGGCTACACCTTC	CASTRVVGQVNYGYTF